This TCR beta chain was identified during a study of blood T cell repertoires in COVID-19 (TCRdb year 2020). Regarding the study in general: Samples from collaborators originated in the United States, Italy and Spain and spanned both the acute and convalescent phases of COVID-19. The material from the prospective study consisted of cDNA or gDNA derived from T cells, B-cell-depleted T cells, or PBMCs. Subjects who had been exposed to COVID-19, were actively infected with it, or had recovered from it provided the deeply sampled blood TCRbeta repertoires that made up the dataset. The repertoires were released in a freely available public database intended as a resource for research on the immune response to SARS-CoV-2. The samples were drawn from two sources: the first 160 participants of the ongoing ImmuneRACE study, and 1,000 to 1,500 subjects contributed by 6 global collaborators. A de-identified subject ID, COVID-19 status, age in years and sex were almost always included in the sample metadata. Where available, HLA class I and class II types were taken from metadata supplied by the sample provider and were not determined by assay-based typing. The study at large found these results: The amount of clinical and demographic metadata varied by source and participant and was provided uncurated.

TCRbeta CDR3 regions were amplified from genomic DNA by means of the immunoSEQ Assay, a bias-controlled multiplex PCR. On the study's bioinformatics: The number of nucleated cells in each sample was estimated by amplification of reference gene primers within the assay. To quantify the absolute abundance of each unique TCRbeta CDR3 rearrangement, sequence reads were collapsed and filtered. Productive Simpson clonality was computed per sample as the square root of Simpson's diversity index over productive rearrangements. Here the immuneACCESS table is served through TCRdb, limited to in-frame sequences with V and J called. Missing clones are a known gap in these copies; in checked studies unresolved V genes cover under half, and the rest lacks a known reason. D and trimming come from the DNA, and the V and J calls and clone size come from that table. The sample table holds some 94,000 clones, of which about four fifths were seen once. The ten biggest clones cover roughly 2.1% of the sample.

Note on this clone: Its recognized antigen is unknown. Base qualities were left out, and no much larger clone turns up one base away.

A distance of 8 bases separates the germline ends of V and J, which lose 2 bases and 0 bases respectively. Reading from cysteine to phenylalanine, the CDR3 counts 15 amino acids. The entry retains the CDR3 DNA only, 45 bases that are in frame from base 1. CDR1 is given as MNHEY and CDR2 as SVGEGT, both from the germline V gene. The collaborating institutions used their own protocols to collect whole blood in K2EDTA tubes. For TCRbeta analysis, collaborators shipped samples as frozen whole blood, isolated PBMCs, or DNA extracted from either of those sample types. This clonotype was sampled from an older man with active or convalescent COVID-19. The V and J segments used are TRBV6-2 or TRBV6-3 and TRBJ2-1; TRBD1 could be the D gene, as 5 bases match. Source material: peripheral blood. The CDR3 amino acid sequence is: CASSYIRGSYNEQFF. The DNA sequence is given as TGTGCCAGCAGTTACATAAGGGGCTCCTACAATGAGCAGTTCTTC.